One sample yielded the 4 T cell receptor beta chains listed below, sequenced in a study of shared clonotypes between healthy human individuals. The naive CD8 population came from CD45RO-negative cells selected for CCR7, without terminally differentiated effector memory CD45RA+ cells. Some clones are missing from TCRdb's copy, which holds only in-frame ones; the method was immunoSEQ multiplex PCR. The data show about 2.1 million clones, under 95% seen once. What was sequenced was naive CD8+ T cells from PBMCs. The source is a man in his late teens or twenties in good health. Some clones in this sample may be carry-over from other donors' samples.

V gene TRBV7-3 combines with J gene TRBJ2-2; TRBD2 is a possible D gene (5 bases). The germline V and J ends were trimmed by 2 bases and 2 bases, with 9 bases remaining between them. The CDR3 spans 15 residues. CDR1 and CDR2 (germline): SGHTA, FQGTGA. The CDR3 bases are TGTGCCAGCAGCTTACGCGGGTACAACACCGGGGAGCTGTTTTTT. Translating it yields CASSLRGYNTGELFF.

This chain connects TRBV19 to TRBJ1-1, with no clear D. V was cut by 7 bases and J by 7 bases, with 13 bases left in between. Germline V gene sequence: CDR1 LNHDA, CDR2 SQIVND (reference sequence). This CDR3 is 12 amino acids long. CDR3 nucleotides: TGTGCCAGTAAAAAGGAGGAGGTTGAAGCTTTCTTT. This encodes CASKKEEVEAFF.

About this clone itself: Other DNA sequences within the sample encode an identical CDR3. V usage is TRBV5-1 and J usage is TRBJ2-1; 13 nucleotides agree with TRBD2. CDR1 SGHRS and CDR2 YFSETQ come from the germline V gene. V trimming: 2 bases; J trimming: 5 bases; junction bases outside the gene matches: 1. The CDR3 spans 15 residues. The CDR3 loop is CASSLGLAGDNEQFF. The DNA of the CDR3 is TGCGCCAGCAGCTTAGGACTAGCGGGAGACAATGAGCAGTTCTTC.

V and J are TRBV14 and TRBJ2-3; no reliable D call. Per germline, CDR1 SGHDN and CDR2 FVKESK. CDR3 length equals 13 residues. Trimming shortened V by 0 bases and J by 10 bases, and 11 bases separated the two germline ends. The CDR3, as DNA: TGTGCCAGCAGCCAAGAGGACGGAGTTGCGCAGTATTTT. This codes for CASSQEDGVAQYF.